These T cell receptor beta chains were read from a single sample in a study of T and B cells in COVID-19 patients. TCRdb re-derived calls from the multiplex PCR reads in MiXCR, one entry per CDR3 protein. Of about 7,900 distinct CDR3 sequences in the sample, roughly two fifths were seen once. Sequencing was carried out using blood. Receptors were obtained from a human donor who had recovered from COVID-19. Both conserved end residues are part of each CDR3. Each record gives: V gene, D gene, clone size, J gene, CDR3 DNA, CDR3 protein. A D gene is named only where the DNA matches it firmly. A clone size is listed for some rows: how often the clone was seen (once, few, many), or a class if it is expanded.

TRBV29-1	.	medium-sized	TRBJ2-1	TGCAGCGCCCACAGGGAAAGCTCCTACAATGAGCAGTTCTTC	CSAHRESSYNEQFF
TRBV19	TRBD1	.	TRBJ1-1	TGTGCCAGTAACAGACAGGGGGAGACTGAAGCTTTCTTT	CASNRQGETEAFF
TRBV10-3	.	.	TRBJ2-7	TGTGCCATCAGGCGGGCAGGGTCCTACGAGGAGCAGTACTTC	CAIRRAGSYEEQYF
TRBV30	.	few	TRBJ2-5	TGTGCCTGGAGTGTGAGGACTAAAGAGACCCAGTACTTC	CAWSVRTKETQYF
TRBV24-1	.	.	TRBJ2-5	TGTGCCACCAGTGATGGCGGGTTTGGGGAGACCCAGTACTTC	CATSDGGFGETQYF
TRBV11-3	.	medium-sized	TRBJ2-7	TGTGCCAGCAGCTTGAGGGCAGGTCCAACCTACGAGCAGTACTTC	CASSLRAGPTYEQYF
TRBV9	TRBD2	.	TRBJ2-5	TGTGCCAGCAGCGTAGCGTCTAGCGGAGAGACCCAGTACTTC	CASSVASSGETQYF
TRBV18	TRBD1	.	TRBJ1-2	TGTGCCAGCTCATCGGGACAGGGGGCGCGCGGGTATGGCTACACCTTC	CASSSGQGARGYGYTF
TRBV30	.	few	TRBJ2-5	TGTGCCTGGAGTGGCCACCGGGGCCAACAAGAGACCCAGTACTTC	CAWSGHRGQQETQYF
TRBV6-5	TRBD1	few	TRBJ1-5	TGTGCCAGCCGCACAACCGGGACAGGGGGGTGGGAGCCCCAGCATTTT	CASRTTGTGGWEPQHF
TRBV24-1	.	.	TRBJ2-5	TGTGCCACCAGTGACCGGAATCAAGAGACCCAGTACTTC	CATSDRNQETQYF
TRBV5-6	TRBD2	.	TRBJ2-7	TGTGCCAGCAGCCCACGAGCGACTAGCGGGGCGAGATCCGGGCAGTACTTC	CASSPRATSGARSGQYF
TRBV15	.	.	TRBJ2-1	TGTGCCACCAGCAGAGGGGGGTCCCTCTACAATGAGCAGTTCTTC	CATSRGGSLYNEQFF
TRBV5-7	.	.	TRBJ1-1	TGTGCCAGCAATCGCGGGAGGGTGGCCCACACTGAAGCTTTCTTT	CASNRGRVAHTEAFF
TRBV7-2	TRBD2	.	TRBJ2-5	TGTGCCAGCAGCGGTCTAGCGGGGGGGAAGGAGACCCAGTACTTC	CASSGLAGGKETQYF
TRBV27	.	once	TRBJ2-5	TGTGCCAGCAGTGGGACATATAAAGAGACCCAGTACTTC	CASSGTYKETQYF
TRBV6-2/TRBV6-3	.	.	TRBJ2-3	TGTGCCAGCAGTTACGTGCAGAGCACAGATACGCAGTATTTT	CASSYVQSTDTQYF
TRBV6-5	.	.	TRBJ1-6	TGTGCCAGCAGTTACGAGGGCTTCCAGGATTCACCCCTCCACTTT	CASSYEGFQDSPLHF
TRBV19	.	few	TRBJ1-5	TGTGCCAGTAGTCACCGGGACCCCAATCAGCCCCAGCATTTT	CASSHRDPNQPQHF
TRBV12-3/TRBV12-4	.	once	TRBJ1-5	TGTGCCAGCGGCAAAGACAGAATCAATCAGCCCCAGCATTTT	CASGKDRINQPQHF
TRBV30	.	.	TRBJ1-2	TGTGCCTGGAGTTGGGGGGATGGCTACACCTTC	CAWSWGDGYTF
TRBV18	.	.	TRBJ1-6	TGTGCCAGCTCACCTAGTGGGAAAAATTCACCCCTCCACTTT	CASSPSGKNSPLHF
TRBV6-5	.	few	TRBJ1-1	TGTGCCAGCAGTCCAGGACCGAACACTGAAGCTTTCTTT	CASSPGPNTEAFF
TRBV15	.	medium-sized	TRBJ2-5	TGTGCCACCAGCAGGGACAGCGAAGAGACCCAGTACTTC	CATSRDSEETQYF
TRBV6-5	TRBD1	.	TRBJ1-1	TGTGCCAGCAAAGGGCAGGGGGCGGTGAACACTGAAGCTTTCTTT	CASKGQGAVNTEAFF